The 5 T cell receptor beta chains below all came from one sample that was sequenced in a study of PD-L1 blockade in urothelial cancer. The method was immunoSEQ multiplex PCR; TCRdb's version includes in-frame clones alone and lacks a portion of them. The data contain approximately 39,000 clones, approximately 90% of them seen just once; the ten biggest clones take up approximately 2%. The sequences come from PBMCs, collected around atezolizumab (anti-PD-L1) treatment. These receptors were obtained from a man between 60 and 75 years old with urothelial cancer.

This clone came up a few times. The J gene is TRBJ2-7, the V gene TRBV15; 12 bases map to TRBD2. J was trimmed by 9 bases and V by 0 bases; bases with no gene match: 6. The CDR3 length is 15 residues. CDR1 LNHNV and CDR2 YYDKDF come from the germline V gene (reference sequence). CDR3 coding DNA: TGTGCCACCAGCAGAGACCAAGGACTAGCGGGACGGCAGTACTTC. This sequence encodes CATSRDQGLAGRQYF.

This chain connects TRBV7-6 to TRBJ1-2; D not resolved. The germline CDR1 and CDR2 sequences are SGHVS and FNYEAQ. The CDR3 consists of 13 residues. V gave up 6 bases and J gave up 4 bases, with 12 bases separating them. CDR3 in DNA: TGTGCCAGCAGTAATGACAAAGCCTATGGCTACACCTTC. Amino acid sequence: CASSNDKAYGYTF.

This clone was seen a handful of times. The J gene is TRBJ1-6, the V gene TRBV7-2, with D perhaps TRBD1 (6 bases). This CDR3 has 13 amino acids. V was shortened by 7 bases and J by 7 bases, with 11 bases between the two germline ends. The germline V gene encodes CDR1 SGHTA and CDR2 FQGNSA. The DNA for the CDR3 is TGTGCCAGCACTGAACAGGGCAATTCACCCCTCCACTTT. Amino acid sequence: CASTEQGNSPLHF.

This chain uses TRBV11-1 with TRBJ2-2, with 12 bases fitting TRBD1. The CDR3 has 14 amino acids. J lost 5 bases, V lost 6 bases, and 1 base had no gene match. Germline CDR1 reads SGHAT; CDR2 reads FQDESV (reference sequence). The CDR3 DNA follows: TGTGCCAGCAGGGGACAGGGGGCTACCGGGGAGCTGTTTTTT. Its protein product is CASRGQGATGELFF.

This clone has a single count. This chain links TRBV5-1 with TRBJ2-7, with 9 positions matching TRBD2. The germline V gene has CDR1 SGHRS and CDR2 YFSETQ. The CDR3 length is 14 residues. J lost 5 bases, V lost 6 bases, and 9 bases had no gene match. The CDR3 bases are TGCGCCAGCACAGAGCGGGAGGTATTCGACGAGCAGTACTTC. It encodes CASTEREVFDEQYF.